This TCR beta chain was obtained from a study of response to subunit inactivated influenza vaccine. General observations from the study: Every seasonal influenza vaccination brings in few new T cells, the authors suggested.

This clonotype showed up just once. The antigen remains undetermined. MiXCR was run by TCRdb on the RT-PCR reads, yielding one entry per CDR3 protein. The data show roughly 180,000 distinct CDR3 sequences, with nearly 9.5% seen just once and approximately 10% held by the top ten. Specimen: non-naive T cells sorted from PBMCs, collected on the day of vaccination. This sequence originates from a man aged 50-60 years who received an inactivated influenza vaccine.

The CDR3 region is CASGGTSGNPYEQYF. CDR3 nucleotides: TGTGCCAGCGGCGGGACTAGCGGGAATCCCTACGAGCAGTACTTC. The rearrangement links TRBV28 to TRBJ2-7, with 13 positions matching TRBD2. This CDR3 has 15 amino acids. Per the germline V gene, CDR1 is MDHEN and CDR2 is SYDVKM. The ends lost 8 bases at V and 2 bases at J; junction bases unmatched: 6.